Listed here are 11 T cell receptor beta chains from one sample, sequenced in a study of T cells in Graves' hyperthyroidism and ophthalmopathy. TCR beta CDR3 sequences were amplified from RNA transcripts. With the HTBI primer set, the TCR CDR3 went through a first round of RT-PCR. TCRdb used MiXCR to reprocess the multiplex PCR reads, holding one entry per CDR3 protein. Among 300,000 to 450,000 distinct CDR3 sequences listed, 11% to 15% were seen once. Input material: blood. The receptor set was obtained from a woman between 55 and 75 years old with Graves' hyperthyroidism.

In this sample, this clonotype turned up many times. The chain has TRBV7-9 and TRBJ2-1, with TRBD1 identical over 9 bases. With V trimmed by 5 bases and J by 4 bases, 12 bases remained unmatched. This CDR3 has 17 amino acids. Germline values: CDR1 SEHNR, CDR2 FQNEAQ (reference sequence). The CDR3 region is CASSPRPGTGRYNEQFF. The CDR3 nucleotides read TGTGCCAGCAGCCCTAGACCCGGGACAGGGAGATACAATGAGCAGTTCTTC.

The chain employs TRBV11-2 and TRBJ2-7, with TRBD1 identical over 10 bases. The CDR3 totals 15 residues. Unmatched junction bases numbered 13, after V lost 7 bases and J lost 7 bases. Germline CDR1 reads SGHAT; CDR2 reads FQNNGV. The CDR3 sequence is CASTRRGQGVGEQYF. The CDR3 DNA sequence: TGTGCCAGCACGCGCCGCGGACAGGGGGTGGGGGAGCAGTACTTC.

This clonotype has ten or more counts. The V and J genes are TRBV28 and TRBJ1-5; a weak D match, TRBD1 (6 bases). The ends were cut back, 2 bases at V and 5 bases at J, with 13 bases in the middle. The germline CDR1 and CDR2 sequences are MDHEN and SYDVKM. CDR3 length: 15 amino acids. This chain's CDR3 is CASSLGRRGHQPQHF. CDR3 bases: TGTGCCAGCAGTTTAGGTCGCCGGGGGCATCAGCCCCAGCATTTT.

This chain connects TRBV20-1 to TRBJ2-3; TRBD2 matches 11 bases. With V trimmed by 6 bases and J by 3 bases, 5 bases remained unmatched. Germline-derived CDR1 and CDR2 are DFQATT and SNEGSKA (reference sequence). CDR3 length equals 14 residues. The CDR3 protein is CSATSSGRTDTQYF. The CDR3 region has the DNA TGCAGTGCCACATCTAGCGGGAGGACAGATACGCAGTATTTT.

This clonotype was counted ten times or more. The V and J genes are TRBV7-9 and TRBJ1-5; TRBD1 aligns across 8 bases. CDR1 and CDR2 (germline): SEHNR, FQNEAQ (reference sequence). The CDR3 extends over 17 amino acids. J was trimmed by 1 base and V by 5 bases; bases with no gene match: 10. CDR3 sequence: CASSLGAGGASNQPQHF. The DNA for the CDR3 is TGTGCCAGCAGCCTCGGGGCAGGGGGCGCGAGCAATCAGCCCCAGCATTTT.

The J gene is TRBJ1-3, the V gene TRBV28; TRBD1 matches at 8 bases. After removal of 7 bases from V and 2 bases from J, the junction contained 7 bases not matched to a gene. CDR1 MDHEN and CDR2 SYDVKM come from the germline V gene. CDR3 length equals 15 residues. The CDR3 DNA reads as TGTGCCAGCATCTTAGGACAGGGCCCTGGAAACACCATATATTTT. Translated: CASILGQGPGNTIYF.

This clonotype was counted at least ten times. The chain is built from TRBV20-1 and TRBJ1-5, with D perhaps TRBD1 (6 bases). Between the trimmed V and J ends, which lost 4 bases and 2 bases, there was a span of 15 bases. The CDR3 covers 15 residues. Germline loops: CDR1 DFQATT, CDR2 SNEGSKA (reference sequence). The CDR3 sequence: CSATNHREGNQPQHF. CDR3 bases: TGCAGTGCTACTAATCACAGGGAGGGCAATCAGCCCCAGCATTTT.

Ten or more counts support this clonotype. One end of the junction fails to match germline, which may point to a read error. The V gene is TRBV29-1, the J gene TRBJ2-1; TRBD1 matches at 7 bases. The CDR3 spans 14 residues. CDR1 and CDR2 (germline): SQVTM, ANQGSEA. For the CDR3, the DNA is TGCAGCGTGGAAGACAGGGAGTACTACAATGAGCAGTTCTTC. Encoded protein: CSVEDREYYNEQFF.

This clonotype was observed many times. This chain uses TRBV28 with TRBJ2-5; TRBD1 aligns across 9 bases. The V gene end was trimmed by 5 bases and the J gene end by 9 bases; junction bases not matched to a gene: 16. Germline CDR1 reads MDHEN; CDR2 reads SYDVKM. The CDR3 has 16 residues. The CDR3 DNA reads TGTGCCAGCAGTCCGGGACAGGGTTTCGGACAAACGTCCCAGTACTTC. Translation gives CASSPGQGFGQTSQYF.

On this clonotype: A much larger clone sits a single nucleotide away, making a read error possible. It is unclear where the CDR3 begins or ends on the DNA, so no DNA is shown, and the CDR3 is as TCRdb lists it. The V gene is TRBV30, the J gene TRBJ2-7; no DNA check was done on the table's D call, TRBD1. With termini counted, the CDR3 has 12 amino acids. The germline V gene has CDR1 GTSNPN and CDR2 SVGIG (reference sequence). This chain's CDR3 is CAFGTGAYERYF.

This clonotype was observed many times. The V call is TRBV30, the J call TRBJ2-7; possible D gene TRBD1, 5 bases. V was shortened by 3 bases and J by 3 bases, with 15 bases between the two germline ends. This CDR3 is 14 amino acids long. The germline V gene encodes CDR1 GTSNPN and CDR2 SVGIG (reference sequence). In DNA, the CDR3 is TGTGCCTGGAGGATCCCCGTAAGGGGCTACGAGCAGTACTTC. Translating gives CAWRIPVRGYEQYF.